This T cell receptor (beta chain) was obtained from a study of cytomegalovirus exposure and HLA in healthy donors. Per the germline V gene, CDR1 is SNHLY and CDR2 is FYNNEI. CDR3 length: 18 residues. The trim removed 6 bases at V and 5 bases at J, leaving 14 bases unmatched. The PCR had 60 Vbeta and 13 Jbeta primers. As originally analysed: A later analysis counted 65 million to 80 million unique TCR beta chains, some 11 million shared. Produced via immunoSEQ multiplex PCR; TCRdb's table is partial and in-frame only. V and J calls and clone size are those listed in that table; D and trimming were worked out from the DNA. This repertoire shows 100,000 to 150,000 clones, roughly 84% found once; its top ten account for 2.5% to 3%. Overall study results and limits: The study put under 200 TCR beta chains on its list as cytomegalovirus-associated.

To note about this clone: The antigen remains undetermined.

The receptor comes from a woman younger than 35 in good health and CMV-seropositive. The sequencing input was PBMCs. The gene calls are TRBV2 and TRBJ2-1; the match to TRBD2 covers 12 bases. The CDR3 reads CASSPRLAGATPDNEQFF. CDR3 bases: TGTGCCAGCAGCCCAAGACTAGCGGGGGCCACACCCGACAATGAGCAGTTCTTC.